The 27 T cell receptor beta chains presented below share a single source sample, sequenced in a study of cytomegalovirus exposure and HLA in healthy donors. Researchers ran the PCR with 60 Vbeta and 13 Jbeta primers. Sequencing used immunoSEQ multiplex PCR; TCRdb keeps in-frame clones, though not all of them. The sample holds over 150,000 clones, more than 75% seen once. Sequences were obtained from PBMCs. Every receptor here comes from a girl aged 5-17 years in good health and CMV-seropositive.

The chain joins TRBV6-1 to TRBJ2-7; 7 nucleotides match TRBD2. V lost 6 bases and J lost 3; bases outside the gene matches: 5. Germline CDR1 is MNHNS and CDR2 is SASEGT. The CDR3 totals 13 residues. Here the CDR3 reads CASSRDYLYEQYF. As DNA, the CDR3 is TGTGCCAGCAGCCGGGACTACCTCTACGAGCAGTACTTC.

The chain uses TRBV5-6 and TRBJ1-1; D gene ambiguous. Germline loops: CDR1 SGHDT, CDR2 YYEEEE. V lost 2 bases and J 3 bases, leaving 14 bases between the germline ends. The CDR3 spans 15 residues. In DNA form, the CDR3 reads TGTGCCAGCAGCTTAGGAGGCTACTCGGACACTGAAGCTTTCTTT. The encoded protein is CASSLGGYSDTEAFF.

The chain combines TRBV4-1 with TRBJ1-3; the match to TRBD1 covers 7 bases. This CDR3 is built from 15 residues. With 4 bases clipped from V and 2 bases from J, the junction kept 5 bases outside the gene matches. Germline CDR1 is MGHRA and CDR2 is YSYEKL. This chain's CDR3 is CASSRIDRAGNTIYF. The CDR3 bases are TGCGCCAGCAGCCGAATTGACAGGGCTGGAAACACCATATATTTT.

The V and J genes are TRBV7-9 and TRBJ1-3; no definite D call. CDR1 is SEHNR, CDR2 FQNEAQ, per germline (reference sequence). V was cut by 5 bases and J by 2 bases, with 7 bases left in between. This CDR3 is 13 amino acids long. This chain's CDR3 is CASSPPAGNTIYF. CDR3 nucleotides: TGTGCCAGCAGCCCCCCCGCTGGAAACACCATATATTTT.

This rearrangement joins TRBV5-8 to TRBJ1-1; D uncertain. Germline-derived CDR1 and CDR2 are SGHTS and YDEGEE. Trimming cost V 0 bases and J 4 bases, with 10 bases left between them. This CDR3 spans 14 amino acids. The CDR3 is CASSLVGVSTEAFF. Written as DNA, the CDR3 is TGTGCCAGCAGCTTGGTCGGGGTTAGCACTGAAGCTTTCTTT.

The J gene is TRBJ2-1, the V gene TRBV5-1; 14 nucleotides agree with TRBD2. V gave up 5 bases and J gave up 8 bases; unmatched junction bases: 6. The CDR3 is 15 amino acids. The V gene's germline CDR1 is SGHRS and CDR2 YFSETQ. CDR3 sequence: CASSTGLAGVDEQFF. The CDR3 bases are TGCGCCAGCAGTACGGGACTAGCGGGAGTGGATGAGCAGTTCTTC.

This clone was counted once. The rearrangement joins TRBV28 to TRBJ1-1; perhaps TRBD1 as D (5 bases). Germline CDR1 reads MDHEN; CDR2 reads SYDVKM. The V end was cut by 3 bases, the J end by 5 bases, with 10 bases between. There are 13 residues in the CDR3. CDR3 protein: CASSFLQGTEAFF. For the CDR3, the DNA is TGTGCCAGCAGTTTTCTTCAGGGAACTGAAGCTTTCTTT.

V and J are TRBV5-4 and TRBJ2-1; D unresolved. Per the germline V gene, CDR1 is SGHNT and CDR2 is YYREEE (reference sequence). Trimming removed 4 bases from V and 0 bases from J, with 11 bases in between. CDR3 length: 15 amino acids. In DNA, the CDR3 is TGTGCCAGCAGCGCCGCTAAGAGCTCCTACAATGAGCAGTTCTTC. This sequence encodes CASSAAKSSYNEQFF.

As DNA, the CDR3 is TGTGCCACGGAACAGGGGACAGATACGCAGTATTTT. Translating it yields CATEQGTDTQYF. V and J are TRBV19 and TRBJ2-3; 7 positions agree with TRBD1. Trimming removed 10 bases from V and 3 bases from J; junction bases left unmatched: 4. Germline lookup yields CDR1 LNHDA and CDR2 SQIVND (reference sequence). The CDR3 contains 12 residues.

The chain employs TRBV30 and TRBJ1-2, with 10 bases lining up with TRBD1. V dropped 3 bases and J dropped 3; count of bases not matched to a gene: 13. Germline CDR1 reads GTSNPN; CDR2 reads SVGIG (reference sequence). The CDR3 extends over 17 amino acids. CDR3 sequence: CAWSDPTGQGFDYGYTF. CDR3 nucleotides: TGTGCCTGGAGCGACCCTACGGGACAGGGGTTCGACTATGGCTACACCTTC.

The chain employs TRBV6-4 and TRBJ2-5; the match to TRBD1 covers 10 bases. This CDR3 contains 14 residues. V gave up 4 bases and J gave up 5 bases; unmatched junction bases: 4. Germline V gene lookup returns CDR1 MRHNA and CDR2 SNTAGT. The CDR3, as DNA: TGTGCCAGCAGTGTAGACAGGGGGCAGGAGACCCAGTACTTC. This gives the protein CASSVDRGQETQYF.

The rearrangement links TRBV20-1 to TRBJ1-3, with unresolved D. The CDR3 is made up of 11 amino acids. V dropped 6 bases and J dropped 7 bases, with 10 bases sitting between them. Germline V lookup: CDR1 DFQATT, CDR2 SNEGSKA (reference sequence). Written as DNA, the CDR3 is TGCAGTGCCCGACGGGGTAACACCATATATTTT. Its protein is CSARRGNTIYF.

The chain employs TRBV28 and TRBJ1-5; D gene uncertain. The CDR3 covers 14 residues. Trimming pared 7 bases from V and 0 bases from J, leaving 10 bases between. CDR1 and CDR2 (germline): MDHEN, SYDVKM. The CDR3, as DNA: TGTGCCAGCAAGTTGTCCTATAGCAATCAGCCCCAGCATTTT. This gives the protein CASKLSYSNQPQHF.

The rearrangement joins TRBV7-6 to TRBJ2-7; D is perhaps TRBD2 (6 bases). CDR1 and CDR2 (germline): SGHVS, FNYEAQ. The CDR3 has 17 amino acids. V dropped 1 base and J dropped 1 base, with 17 bases sitting between them. Here the CDR3 DNA reads TGTGCCAGCAGCTTAGACTCTACGGGGGTGATGTCCTACGAGCAGTACTTC. Translated: CASSLDSTGVMSYEQYF.

The chain uses TRBV30 and TRBJ2-7; D is unresolved. Germline V lookup: CDR1 GTSNPN, CDR2 SVGIG (reference sequence). The CDR3 contains 13 residues. V was clipped by 1 base and J by 5 bases, with 12 bases between them. CDR3 protein: CAWSANPSHEQYF. The CDR3 DNA is TGTGCCTGGAGTGCCAACCCAAGCCACGAGCAGTACTTC.

DNA for the CDR3: TGTGCCAGCAGTTACAGCCGGAGCTACGAGCAGTACTTC. Translated: CASSYSRSYEQYF. V gene TRBV6-5 combines with J gene TRBJ2-7, with no clear D. This CDR3 has 13 amino acids. V lost 2 bases and J lost 3, with 8 bases in between. Germline V gene lookup returns CDR1 MNHEY and CDR2 SVGAGI.

The chain combines TRBV19 with TRBJ1-4; 10 bases align to TRBD1. Germline CDR1 LNHDA, CDR2 SQIVND (reference sequence). This CDR3 comprises 15 residues. The junction had 6 bases not matched to a gene; V was cut back by 5 bases and J by 6 bases. The CDR3 here is CASSWWTGGDEKLFF. The CDR3 DNA follows: TGTGCCAGTAGTTGGTGGACAGGGGGAGATGAAAAACTGTTTTTT.

The genes are TRBV4-1 and TRBJ1-1; D is perhaps TRBD1 (6 bases). The germline V gene has CDR1 MGHRA and CDR2 YSYEKL. V dropped 0 bases and J dropped 8 bases, with 16 bases sitting between them. CDR3 length equals 15 residues. In DNA, the CDR3 is TGCGCCAGCAGCCAAGATCCGGCGGGGGCGCGGGAAGCTTTCTTT. This sequence encodes CASSQDPAGAREAFF.

This chain links TRBV29-1 with TRBJ2-7, with 10 bases lining up with TRBD1. Germline V gene data show CDR1 as SQVTM and CDR2 as ANQGSEA. J was trimmed by 5 bases and V by 7 bases; bases with no gene match: 8. CDR3 length equals 13 residues. The DNA for the CDR3 is TGCAGCGCGCAGGGACAGGGGACCGACGAGCAGTACTTC. As protein: CSAQGQGTDEQYF.

The chain carries TRBV29-1 and TRBJ2-3, with 12 bases identical to TRBD1. Germline V CDR1 and CDR2: SQVTM, ANQGSEA. The CDR3 is 13 amino acids. V lost 4 bases, J lost 7 bases, and 3 bases stayed unmatched. The CDR3: CSVAGQGAHTQYF. In nucleotides, the CDR3 is TGCAGCGTTGCGGGACAGGGGGCTCATACGCAGTATTTT.

This clone turned up a few times. The chain employs TRBV6-1 and TRBJ2-7; D is perhaps TRBD1 (5 bases). Deletions cut 0 bases from V and 1 base from J, with 13 bases between. Germline V gene sequence: CDR1 MNHNS, CDR2 SASEGT. The CDR3 runs to 16 residues. The CDR3 is CASSEAPTGYSYEQYF. DNA for the CDR3: TGTGCCAGCAGTGAAGCACCAACAGGCTATTCCTACGAGCAGTACTTC.

The J gene is TRBJ2-3, the V gene TRBV1; the table's D call, TRBD2, has no DNA check behind it. TRBV1 is deemed a pseudogene. The CDR3 covers 17 residues. The CDR3 loop is CTSSQDHGGAGTDTQYF. CDR3 sequence (DNA): TGCACCAGCAGCCAAGATCACGGGGGGGCGGGGACAGATACGCAGTATTTT.

The chain combines TRBV6-1 with TRBJ2-7; D is undetermined. Trimming shortened V by 8 bases and J by 5 bases, and 16 bases separated the two germline ends. Looked up from germline, CDR1 is MNHNS and CDR2 is SASEGT. The CDR3 has 13 residues. For the CDR3, the DNA is TGTGCCAGCGCAGGTATCCTTTGGGACGAGCAGTACTTC. Residues: CASAGILWDEQYF.

The CDR3 nucleotides read TGTGCCACCAGCAGAGGCGCGGGAGGATCCTACGAGCAGTACTTC. Amino acid sequence: CATSRGAGGSYEQYF. The V gene is TRBV15, the J gene TRBJ2-7; 8 bases agree with TRBD2. With V trimmed by 1 base and J by 1 base, 3 bases remained unmatched. CDR1 and CDR2 (germline): LNHNV, YYDKDF (reference sequence). The CDR3 sequence is 15 residues long.

A note on this clone: At one boundary the junction diverges from the germline segment, which might be a read error. The CDR3 coding sequence is TGTGCTAGCAGCTTCTATAGCGCCGGGGAGCTGTTTTTT. This translates into CASSFYSAGELFF. The J gene is TRBJ2-2, the V gene TRBV7-7; the D gene is possibly TRBD2 (5 bases). Germline CDR1 SSHAT, CDR2 FNYEAQ (reference sequence). This CDR3 comprises 13 residues.

This clone was seen only once. The gene calls are TRBV5-4 and TRBJ1-3; tentatively, D is TRBD1 (5 bases). Germline V gene data show CDR1 as SGHNT and CDR2 as YYREEE (reference sequence). Between the trimmed V and J ends, which lost 4 bases and 3 bases, there was a span of 11 bases. CDR3 length: 14 amino acids. The CDR3 DNA reads TGTGCCAGCAGCCTCAGGGAAAGTGGAAACACCATATATTTT. Its protein is CASSLRESGNTIYF.

The rearrangement links TRBV5-1 to TRBJ2-1; TRBD2 aligns across 9 bases. Germline trimming cut 3 bases from V and 2 bases from J; bases unmatched to any gene: 3. The germline V gene has CDR1 SGHRS and CDR2 YFSETQ. The CDR3 covers 15 residues. The CDR3 region has the DNA TGCGCCAGCAGCTCTCCTAGCGGGACCTACAATGAGCAGTTCTTC. This codes for CASSSPSGTYNEQFF.